One sample yielded the 4 T cell receptor beta chains listed below, sequenced in a study of OX40 agonist ivuxolimab in advanced cancers. Sequencing was performed with immunoSEQ multiplex PCR; in TCRdb, only in-frame clones are kept and a portion is missing. Here the sample spans tens of thousands of clones, around 81% being singletons. Sequencing was performed on CD4+ or CD8+ T cells sorted from blood, taken in a trial of the OX40 agonist ivuxolimab. The receptors here all came from an adult with an advanced solid tumor such as melanoma, head and neck, liver or kidney cancer.

The chain is built from TRBV6-4 and TRBJ2-3; maybe TRBD2 (7 bases). Germline assignment: CDR1 MRHNA and CDR2 SNTAGT. The V end lost 2 bases, the J end lost 2 bases, and 11 bases lay between the germline ends. This CDR3 region has 15 residues. The CDR3 spells CASSDTGGPTDTQYF. The CDR3 bases are TGTGCCAGCAGTGACACCGGGGGGCCCACAGATACGCAGTATTTT.

This rearrangement joins TRBV7-9 to TRBJ1-2; D gene unclear. Deletions cut 5 bases from V and 4 bases from J, with 14 bases between. The CDR3 length is 14 residues. Germline V gene sequence: CDR1 SEHNR, CDR2 FQNEAQ (reference sequence). Here the CDR3 DNA reads TGTGCCAGCAGCCCCCGGGAGACGTCCTATGGCTACACCTTC. Its translation is CASSPRETSYGYTF.

This chain links TRBV30 with TRBJ2-2, with TRBD2 as a possible D gene (6 bases). Germline CDR1 reads GTSNPN; CDR2 reads SVGIG (reference sequence). The V end was cut by 5 bases, the J end by 10 bases, with 17 bases between. This CDR3 has 13 amino acids. The CDR3 loop reads CAWDRGFESELFF. The CDR3 DNA reads TGTGCCTGGGACCGGGGGTTCGAGTCGGAGCTGTTTTTT.

This chain connects TRBV7-9 to TRBJ2-6, with D perhaps matching TRBD1 or TRBD2 (5 bases each). CDR3 length equals 19 residues. Trimming pared 5 bases from V and 0 bases from J, leaving 20 bases between. Germline V lookup: CDR1 SEHNR, CDR2 FQNEAQ (reference sequence). In DNA form, the CDR3 reads TGTGCCAGCAGCCCCTCTGGGCGCTGGGGGTCCTCTGGGGCCAACGTCCTGACTTTC. Its protein product is CASSPSGRWGSSGANVLTF.